The 27 T cell receptor beta chains below come from one sample, sequenced in a study of shared T cell receptors in the human thymus. Here immunoSEQ multiplex PCR was the method, and the copy in TCRdb shows in-frame clones only, minus some. There are about 610,000 clones in the sample; over 75% occur only once, and 0.0085% to 0.012% lies in the top ten. These data were also reused for a study on human thymus T cells.

Sequencing was performed on thymocytes. The receptors were gathered from a boy in the first two years of life with a congenital heart defect.

The rearrangement links TRBV29-1 to TRBJ1-1; 10 positions agree with TRBD1. The germline V gene has CDR1 SQVTM and CDR2 ANQGSEA. The ends lost 6 bases at V and 2 bases at J; junction bases unmatched: 3. The CDR3 has 13 residues. CDR3 nucleotide sequence: TGCAGCGTGGGACAGGGGCCTAACACTGAAGCTTTCTTT. It encodes CSVGQGPNTEAFF.

The chain employs TRBV27 and TRBJ2-2; 9 bases line up with TRBD1. The CDR3 has 15 amino acids. Trimming removed 4 bases from V and 4 bases from J; junction bases left unmatched: 4. Germline V gene lookup returns CDR1 MNHEY and CDR2 SMNVEV (reference sequence). CDR3 sequence: CASSWDREGTGELFF. The CDR3 nucleotides read TGTGCCAGCAGTTGGGACAGGGAGGGCACCGGGGAGCTGTTTTTT.

The rearrangement uses TRBV4-2 and TRBJ2-2, with D possibly TRBD2 on 5 matching bases. V gave up 1 base and J gave up 7 bases, with 16 bases separating them. Per germline, CDR1 LGHNA and CDR2 YNFKEQ. The CDR3 length is 16 residues. The CDR3 loop reads CASSQAVRESGGELFF. The CDR3 DNA is TGTGCCAGCAGCCAAGCGGTCCGCGAGAGCGGCGGGGAGCTGTTTTTT.

This chain connects TRBV6-4 to TRBJ2-2; perhaps TRBD2 as D (6 bases). The CDR3 spans 15 residues. V lost 3 bases and J lost 1, with 9 bases in between. Germline V gives CDR1 MRHNA, CDR2 SNTAGT. The CDR3 sequence: CASSEDGRNTGELFF. The CDR3 region has the DNA TGTGCCAGCAGTGAGGACGGGAGGAACACCGGGGAGCTGTTTTTT.

The chain employs TRBV5-6 and TRBJ2-1; 8 positions agree with TRBD2. Germline loops: CDR1 SGHDT, CDR2 YYEEEE. The trim removed 2 bases at V and 6 bases at J, leaving 10 bases unmatched. This CDR3 spans 16 amino acids. The CDR3 loop is CASSFPGLETPNEQFF. In DNA form, the CDR3 reads TGTGCCAGCAGCTTTCCGGGACTAGAGACCCCCAATGAGCAGTTCTTC.

This chain uses TRBV27 with TRBJ2-2; perhaps TRBD2 as D (5 bases). Deletions cut 0 bases from V and 4 bases from J, with 9 bases between. In germline, CDR1 is MNHEY, CDR2 SMNVEV (reference sequence). There are 15 residues in the CDR3. This CDR3 is CASSLSGRGTGELFF. CDR3 nucleotide sequence: TGTGCCAGCAGTTTATCAGGACGGGGCACCGGGGAGCTGTTTTTT.

The genes are TRBV7-2 and TRBJ1-1, with TRBD1 identical over 12 bases. The CDR3 spans 15 residues. Germline assignment: CDR1 SGHTA and CDR2 FQGNSA. V dropped 5 bases and J dropped 3; count of bases not matched to a gene: 4. The CDR3 loop reads CASSRDRGRDTEAFF. CDR3 in DNA: TGTGCCAGCAGCCGGGACAGGGGGCGGGACACTGAAGCTTTCTTT.

Worth noting for this clone: Distinct nucleotide sequences in the sample also encode this CDR3. The chain joins TRBV27 to TRBJ2-1; 13 bases line up with TRBD2. V gave up 3 bases and J gave up 4 bases; unmatched junction bases: 3. Germline V CDR1 and CDR2: MNHEY, SMNVEV (reference sequence). The CDR3 spans 16 residues. The CDR3 sequence is CASSFRTSGSYNEQFF. The CDR3 coding sequence is TGTGCCAGCAGTTTTCGGACTAGCGGGAGTTACAATGAGCAGTTCTTC.

The chain is built from TRBV28 and TRBJ1-2; TRBD1 might be the D (5 bases). The V end lost 6 bases, the J end lost 5 bases, and 13 bases lay between the germline ends. CDR3 length: 13 amino acids. Looked up from germline, CDR1 is MDHEN and CDR2 is SYDVKM. CDR3 region: CASRDTPGYGYTF. The CDR3 DNA follows: TGTGCCAGCAGGGACACCCCAGGGTATGGCTACACCTTC.

The table lists this clone with a count of one. The chain recombines TRBV5-1 with TRBJ2-7, with D maybe TRBD1 (6 bases). V lost 1 base and J lost 2, with 10 bases in between. The CDR3 is 14 residues long. CDR1 SGHRS and CDR2 YFSETQ come from the germline V gene. The CDR3 nucleotides are TGCGCCAGCAGCTTGTTGCCAGGGGCCTACGAGCAGTACTTC. Encoded protein: CASSLLPGAYEQYF.

V gene TRBV12-5 combines with J gene TRBJ2-6, with a weak D call TRBD1 (6 bases). There are 15 residues in the CDR3. The ends were cut back, 5 bases at V and 4 bases at J, with 12 bases in the middle. Germline CDR1 reads LGHNT; CDR2 reads FRNRAP. CDR3 loop: CASGEGGLGANVLTF. The CDR3 region has the DNA TGTGCTAGTGGTGAAGGGGGTCTGGGGGCCAACGTCCTGACTTTC.

The genes are TRBV7-6 and TRBJ1-1, with a possible D match to TRBD1 (5 bases). Germline CDR1 is SGHVS and CDR2 is FNYEAQ. Trimming removed 3 bases from V and 0 bases from J, with 11 bases in between. The CDR3 runs to 15 residues. CDR3 in amino acids: CASSLGGFMNTEAFF. The CDR3 nucleotides are TGTGCCAGCAGCTTGGGGGGGTTCATGAACACTGAAGCTTTCTTT.

The rearrangement links TRBV28 to TRBJ2-7; 7 bases line up with TRBD1. From germline, CDR1 is MDHEN and CDR2 SYDVKM. J lost 6 bases, V lost 6 bases, and 23 bases had no gene match. The CDR3 loop spans 18 amino acids. This CDR3 is CASRDTGSRGRGLSEQYF. CDR3 DNA sequence: TGTGCCAGCAGGGACACCGGGTCTAGAGGAAGGGGGCTCTCCGAGCAGTACTTC.

The chain combines TRBV11-2 with TRBJ2-1, with D perhaps TRBD2 (5 bases). The CDR3 covers 17 residues. Germline-derived CDR1 and CDR2 are SGHAT and FQNNGV. Trimming took off 5 bases at V and 0 bases at J, with 17 bases between the two ends. Written as DNA, the CDR3 is TGTGCCAGCAGCCCGACCGCTCTAGCCATCTCCTACAATGAGCAGTTCTTC. Translating gives CASSPTALAISYNEQFF.

The chain recombines TRBV7-2 with TRBJ2-3; TRBD2 matches at 10 bases. Germline loops: CDR1 SGHTA, CDR2 FQGNSA. The J segment lost 5 bases and the V segment lost 8 bases, leaving 7 bases of the junction unmatched. The CDR3 runs to 14 residues. The CDR3 region is CASESGRAEDTQYF. CDR3 coding DNA: TGTGCCAGCGAAAGCGGGAGGGCCGAAGATACGCAGTATTTT. Complete variable domain (other parts from reference TRBV7-2 and TRBJ2-3): GAGVSQSPSNKVTEKGKDVELRCDPISGHTALYWYRQSLGQGLEFLIYFQGNSAPDKSGLPSDRFSAERTGGSVSTLTIQRTQQEDSAVYLCASESGRAEDTQYFGPGTRLTVL.

V is TRBV14 and J is TRBJ2-3; a possible D gene is TRBD2 (5 bases). Deletions cut 2 bases from V and 2 bases from J, with 14 bases between. The CDR3 contains 16 residues. Germline CDR1 SGHDN, CDR2 FVKESK. The CDR3 bases are TGTGCCAGCAGCCAATCCCCCGGGAACTACACAGATACGCAGTATTTT. Protein: CASSQSPGNYTDTQYF.

The chain combines TRBV6-4 with TRBJ1-1; a weak D match, TRBD1 (6 bases). The germline gives CDR1 MRHNA, CDR2 SNTAGT. The CDR3 runs 15 residues. V lost 8 bases to trimming and J lost 1 base, with 17 bases between them. In nucleotides, the CDR3 is TGTGCCAGCGCCCCATGGCCAGGGGAGAACACTGAAGCTTTCTTT. The encoded protein is CASAPWPGENTEAFF.

The J gene is TRBJ1-1, the V gene TRBV14; D remains unclear. This CDR3 has 16 residues. V shed 0 bases and J shed 0 bases, with 11 bases lying between them. Germline-derived CDR1 and CDR2 are SGHDN and FVKESK. The CDR3 sequence: CASSQETVNMNTEAFF. Here the CDR3 DNA reads TGTGCCAGCAGCCAAGAAACAGTAAACATGAACACTGAAGCTTTCTTT.

CDR3 sequence: CASSLPGQGSYEQYF. For the CDR3, the DNA is TGCGCCAGCAGCTTACCGGGACAGGGGTCCTACGAGCAGTACTTC. The V call is TRBV5-1, the J call TRBJ2-7; 10 bases are a match to TRBD1. CDR1 SGHRS and CDR2 YFSETQ come from the germline V gene. Trimming at V came to 2 bases and at J to 1 base, leaving 3 bases not matched to a gene. This CDR3 contains 15 residues.

The V call is TRBV18, the J call TRBJ1-1; the match to TRBD1 covers 7 bases. CDR3 length equals 15 residues. Trimming at V came to 4 bases and at J to 4 bases, leaving 9 bases not matched to a gene. Germline V CDR1 and CDR2: KGHSH, LQKENI. This chain's CDR3 is CASSLLGGRVTEAFF. In DNA form, the CDR3 reads TGTGCCAGCTCACTCCTAGGGGGCAGGGTCACTGAAGCTTTCTTT.

This clone was observed once. The J gene is TRBJ1-5, the V gene TRBV27; 9 nucleotides match TRBD1. The CDR3 length is 17 residues. CDR1 MNHEY and CDR2 SMNVEV come from the germline V gene (reference sequence). With V trimmed by 4 bases and J by 0 bases, 7 bases remained unmatched. The CDR3 sequence is CASSSYRGLYSNQPQHF. The CDR3 DNA reads as TGTGCCAGCAGTTCTTACAGGGGGCTTTATAGCAATCAGCCCCAGCATTTT.

This clone was recorded only once. CDR3 nucleotide sequence: TGTGCCAGCAGTCCCCGGGGTAGCGGGACCTACGAGCAGTACTTC. This encodes CASSPRGSGTYEQYF. The V gene is TRBV6-5, the J gene TRBJ2-7, with 8 bases lining up with TRBD2. V lost 5 bases and J lost 2; bases outside the gene matches: 8. This CDR3 has 15 residues. Germline V gives CDR1 MNHEY, CDR2 SVGAGI.

The chain employs TRBV4-3 and TRBJ2-1; 10 positions agree with TRBD2. Germline values: CDR1 LGHNA, CDR2 YSLEER. V lost 0 bases to trimming and J lost 9 bases; unmatched junction nucleotides: 8. The CDR3 runs 16 residues. CDR3 amino acids: CASSQDRASGSCEQFF. The CDR3 DNA is TGCGCCAGCAGCCAAGATAGGGCTAGCGGGAGTTGTGAGCAGTTCTTC.

The rearrangement uses TRBV2 and TRBJ2-5, with D possibly matching TRBD1 (6 bases). The CDR3 sequence is 11 residues long. The germline V gene has CDR1 SNHLY and CDR2 FYNNEI. Between the trimmed V and J ends, which lost 8 bases and 2 bases, there was a span of 6 bases. CDR3 in amino acids: CASDRQETQYF. As DNA, the CDR3 is TGTGCCAGCGACAGGCAAGAGACCCAGTACTTC. Together with reference TRBV2 and TRBJ2-5, the CDR3 gives the full variable domain: EPEVTQTPSHQVTQMGQEVILRCVPISNHLYFYWYRQILGQKVEFLVSFYNNEISEKSEIFDDQFSVERPDGSNFTLKIRSTKLEDSAMYFCASDRQETQYFGPGTRLLVL.

V gene TRBV11-2 combines with J gene TRBJ2-7; 8 bases fit TRBD1. Germline V lookup: CDR1 SGHAT, CDR2 FQNNGV. This CDR3 contains 13 residues. J lost 7 bases, V lost 1 base, and 3 bases had no gene match. The CDR3: CASSLGTGGEQYF. The CDR3 DNA is TGTGCCAGCAGCTTAGGCACAGGGGGGGAGCAGTACTTC. The whole variable domain, remainder taken from reference TRBV11-2 and TRBJ2-7, is EAGVAQSPRYKIIEKRQSVAFWCNPISGHATLYWYQQILGQGPKLLIQFQNNGVVDDSQLPKDRFSAERLKGVDSTLKIQPAKLEDSAVYLCASSLGTGGEQYFGPGTRLTVT.

The chain couples TRBV7-6 to TRBJ2-1; 14 positions agree with TRBD2. The CDR3 sequence is 22 residues long. Germline values: CDR1 SGHVS, CDR2 FNYEAQ. Unmatched junction bases numbered 21, after V lost 5 bases and J lost 3 bases. CDR3 residues: CASSQESGGGLAGERVYNEQFF. The CDR3 DNA sequence: TGTGCCAGCAGCCAAGAAAGCGGGGGGGGACTAGCGGGAGAGAGGGTCTACAATGAGCAGTTCTTC.

Only one count was recorded for this clone. The J gene is TRBJ2-2, the V gene TRBV4-1; 12 bases align to TRBD1. With 1 base clipped from V and 3 bases from J, the junction kept 12 bases outside the gene matches. Per germline, CDR1 MGHRA and CDR2 YSYEKL. This CDR3 spans 20 amino acids. The CDR3 here is CASSQGPGQGASVDTGELFF. The DNA for the CDR3 is TGCGCCAGCAGCCAAGGGCCGGGACAGGGGGCTTCAGTGGACACCGGGGAGCTGTTTTTT.